This entry concerns a single T cell receptor (beta chain). Its antigen target is currently unknown. Base qualities are not at hand, and no much larger clone is one base apart. From the cysteine up to the phenylalanine, the CDR3 has a length of 19 residues. Only the CDR3 portion is preserved as DNA: 57 bases, with reading frame beginning at the first base. Per the germline V gene, SGHAT is the CDR1 and FQNNGV is the CDR2. V is pruned by 3 bases and J by 8 bases, leaving 19 bases of the junction without a gene match. This sample was included in a study of blood T cell repertoires in COVID-19 (dated by TCRdb to the early 2020s). Study-wide context: Samples from collaborators originated in the United States, Italy and Spain and spanned both the acute and convalescent phases of COVID-19. The prospective study material was composed of cDNA or gDNA derived from T cells, B-cell-depleted T cells, or PBMCs. The dataset comprised deeply sampled blood TCRbeta repertoires from subjects exposed to, actively infected with, or recovered from COVID-19. The repertoires were released in a freely available public database intended as a resource for research on the immune response to SARS-CoV-2. Samples were obtained from the ongoing ImmuneRACE study (first 160 participants) and from about 1,300 subjects provided by 6 global collaborators. Nearly every sample came with metadata listing a de-identified subject ID, COVID-19 status, age in years and sex. HLA class I and class II types, where available, came from metadata supplied by the sample provider rather than from assay-based typing.

The paper as a whole reports these results and caveats: How much clinical and demographic metadata was included differed by source and by participant, and the metadata was provided uncurated.

Each collaborating institution followed its own protocols to collect whole blood in K2EDTA tubes. For TCRbeta analysis, collaborators shipped samples in one of three forms: frozen whole blood, isolated PBMCs, or DNA extracted from either of those sample types. TCRbeta CDR3 regions were amplified from genomic DNA by means of the immunoSEQ Assay, a bias-controlled multiplex PCR. The paper's processing steps were these. The number of nucleated cells in each sample was estimated from the amplification of reference gene primers within the assay. To quantify the absolute abundance of each unique TCRbeta CDR3 rearrangement, sequence reads were collapsed and filtered. For each sample, productive Simpson clonality was calculated as the square root of Simpson's diversity index across productive rearrangements. This is the immuneACCESS table as TCRdb keeps it, with only in-frame sequences that have V and J called. A part of the clones is gone; compared with another copy, unresolved V genes explain less than half, and the rest is unexplained. The V and J calls and clone size come from that table; D and trimming were worked out from the DNA. Here the sample has a few hundred thousand clones; around 90% occur a single time. The top ten hold around 3% of the sample.

The chain is assembled from TRBV11-2 and TRBJ2-1; 10 nucleotides in the junction match TRBD2. This clonotype was sampled from a human donor in a cohort sampled during active COVID-19. The sequenced material came from peripheral blood. The nucleotides read TGTGCCAGCAGCTTCACCGTAGTTGGAGCGGGAGGGACTGGGGATGAGCAGTTCTTC. Translated, this is CASSFTVVGAGGTGDEQFF.